Below are 13 T cell receptor beta chains sequenced from a single sample in a study of OX40 agonist ivuxolimab in advanced cancers. The repertoire was sequenced with immunoSEQ multiplex PCR; TCRdb's copy has only in-frame clones and lacks some. This sample has tens of thousands of clones, with roughly 84% found just once. The sample was CD4+ or CD8+ T cells sorted from blood, taken in a trial of the OX40 agonist ivuxolimab. The source of these receptors is an adult with an advanced solid tumor such as melanoma, head and neck, liver or kidney cancer.

This chain connects TRBV7-3 to TRBJ2-1; 9 bases match TRBD1. This CDR3 comprises 17 residues. Germline-derived CDR1 and CDR2 are SGHTA and FQGTGA. V was clipped by 4 bases and J by 7 bases; unmatched bases: 14. This chain's CDR3 is CASSSRPRDRALNEQFF. The DNA for the CDR3 is TGTGCCAGCAGCTCCCGACCCCGGGACAGGGCACTTAATGAGCAGTTCTTC.

The V gene is TRBV5-1, the J gene TRBJ2-7, with 9 bases identical to TRBD1. The length of the CDR3 is 18 residues. V lost 4 bases and J lost 0; bases outside the gene matches: 14. The germline V gene encodes CDR1 SGHRS and CDR2 YFSETQ. The CDR3 DNA reads TGCGCCAGCAGCCAACCCGGGACAGGGTCCTCGTACTCCTACGAGCAGTACTTC. This translates into CASSQPGTGSSYSYEQYF. Complete variable domain (other parts from reference TRBV5-1 and TRBJ2-7): KAGVTQTPRYLIKTRGQQVTLSCSPISGHRSVSWYQQTPGQGLQFLFEYFSETQRNKGNFPGRFSGRQFSNSRSEMNVSTLELGDSALYLCASSQPGTGSSYSYEQYFGPGTRLTVT.

The CDR3 region has the DNA TGTGCCAGCAAGCGGACCGCCGGGGAGCTGTTTTTT. It yields the protein CASKRTAGELFF. The chain recombines TRBV6-1 with TRBJ2-2; D might be TRBD2 (5 bases). This CDR3 is built from 12 residues. V was clipped by 7 bases and J by 6 bases, with 9 bases between them. The germline CDR1 and CDR2 sequences are MNHNS and SASEGT.

V usage is TRBV19 and J usage is TRBJ2-1; D is ambiguous. This CDR3 contains 15 residues. V shed 6 bases and J shed 0 bases, with 12 bases lying between them. Per the germline V gene, CDR1 is LNHDA and CDR2 is SQIVND (reference sequence). CDR3: CASSQWGSSYNEQFF. In DNA form, the CDR3 reads TGTGCCAGTAGCCAGTGGGGTAGCTCCTACAATGAGCAGTTCTTC.

As concerns this clone: The identical CDR3 is also encoded by other nucleotide sequences in the sample. V gene TRBV6-5 combines with J gene TRBJ1-2; D is uncertain. V was trimmed by 3 bases and J by 0 bases, leaving 8 bases between them. Germline CDR1 and CDR2: MNHEY and SVGAGI. The CDR3 spans 14 residues. The CDR3 region is CASSYRQTNYGYTF. CDR3 in DNA: TGTGCCAGCAGTTATCGGCAAACTAACTATGGCTACACCTTC.

V gene TRBV2 combines with J gene TRBJ1-4, with D tentatively TRBD1 (6 bases). Between the trimmed V and J ends, which lost 3 bases and 3 bases, there was a span of 11 bases. Germline V CDR1 and CDR2: SNHLY, FYNNEI. This CDR3 has 15 residues. The CDR3 protein is CASSDGGGPNEKLFF. The DNA for the CDR3 is TGTGCCAGCAGTGATGGGGGCGGGCCTAATGAAAAACTGTTTTTT.

The CDR3 loop is CASRLVRKQSRICYTF. CDR3 DNA sequence: TGTGCAAGTCGCTTAGTACGAAAGCAGTCGAGAATCTGCTACACCTTC. The V and J genes are TRBV12-2 and TRBJ1-2. TRBV12-2 is assigned pseudogene status. CDR3 size: 16 residues.

V gene TRBV5-1 combines with J gene TRBJ2-5; D remains unclear. CDR1 is SGHRS and CDR2 is YFSETQ in the germline V gene. This CDR3 contains 11 residues. The V end lost 0 bases, the J end lost 5 bases, and 2 bases lay between the germline ends. This CDR3 reads CASSLDETQYF. The CDR3 DNA follows: TGCGCCAGCAGCTTGGATGAGACCCAGTACTTC.

The chain uses TRBV7-8 and TRBJ1-5; D is possibly TRBD1 (6 bases). Germline-derived CDR1 and CDR2 are SGHVS and FQNEAQ. Between the trimmed V and J ends, which lost 1 base and 4 bases, there was a span of 20 bases. The CDR3 runs to 18 residues. The CDR3, as DNA: TGTGCCAGCAGCTTAGTAAGGTTCGGAGGACAGACTAATCAGCCCCAGCATTTT. It yields the protein CASSLVRFGGQTNQPQHF.

The rearrangement links TRBV19 to TRBJ1-2, with TRBD1 as a possible D gene (6 bases). The CDR3 has 17 residues. V lost 5 bases and J lost 5, with 24 bases in between. In germline, CDR1 is LNHDA, CDR2 SQIVND (reference sequence). For the CDR3, the DNA is TGTGCCAGTAGTCCGCAGGGGAAGGAGGGAGGTCGATATGGCTACACCTTC. It codes for CASSPQGKEGGRYGYTF.

V gene TRBV25-1 combines with J gene TRBJ2-3; no clear D. V was clipped by 5 bases and J by 5 bases, with 8 bases between them. The CDR3 is made up of 12 amino acids. Germline CDR1 and CDR2: MGHDK and SYGVNS. The CDR3 bases are TGTGCCAGCAGTTTTTCGGGAGATACGCAGTATTTT. Residues: CASSFSGDTQYF.

The rearrangement joins TRBV10-3 to TRBJ2-1, with 9 bases fitting TRBD2. Trimming at V came to 8 bases and at J to 7 bases, leaving 24 bases not matched to a gene. The CDR3 is 19 amino acids. Germline-derived CDR1 and CDR2 are ENHRY and SYGVKD. The CDR3 spells CAILLRLILAGLAGNEQFF. Here the CDR3 DNA reads TGTGCCATCCTCCTACGACTTATTCTAGCGGGGCTGGCGGGGAATGAGCAGTTCTTC.

The chain uses TRBV7-9 and TRBJ2-5; D is ambiguous. There are 15 residues in the CDR3. CDR1 and CDR2 from the germline V gene are SEHNR and FQNEAQ (reference sequence). The V end lost 5 bases, the J end lost 5 bases, and 18 bases lay between the germline ends. The CDR3 loop reads CASSPKLRVSETQYF. The CDR3 DNA reads TGTGCCAGCAGCCCGAAACTTCGGGTCAGCGAGACCCAGTACTTC.